This T cell receptor (beta chain) was identified in a study of shared clonotypes between healthy human individuals. Healthy HIV-negative adults with no recent acute infections or vaccinations were recruited as donors. For this clone: Its antigen is currently unknown.

Germline values: CDR1 SQVTM, CDR2 ANQGSEA. The CDR3 consists of 14 residues. Trimming cost V 1 base and J 3 bases, with 12 bases left between them. TCRdb's table, derived via immunoSEQ multiplex PCR, lists solely in-frame clones and lacks some. The sample yields approximately 940,000 clones, 70% to 85% seen once. Findings and caveats of the study: Limited genetic and exposure-history diversity came from having few donors.

The receptor was derived from a man aged 18 to 35 in good health. Sample: memory CD4+ T cells sorted from blood. Subset reported: CD45RA-negative fraction. The chain recombines TRBV29-1 with TRBJ2-5; no firm D call. CDR3 sequence (DNA): TGCAGCGTTGAAGCTGGGCCAGCGAAAGAGACCCAGTACTTC. Its protein product is CSVEAGPAKETQYF.